This T cell receptor beta chain was recovered during a study of CD8 T cells in Susac syndrome. With 1 base removed from V and 0 bases from J, the gap between germline ends came to 16 bases. Per germline, CDR1 DFQATT and CDR2 SNEGSKA (reference sequence). The CDR3 is 17 residues long. A remark on this clonotype: Antigen specificity is unknown.

Reverse transcription of about 0.45 to 1 ug RNA was carried out with random hexamers. TCRdb re-analysed the immunoSEQ multiplex PCR reads in MiXCR, keeping a single row per CDR3 protein. Of hundreds of thousands of distinct CDR3 sequences in the sample, about 94% were seen once. Under recently defined diagnostic criteria, the patients with Susac syndrome qualified as having definite or probable disease. The TEMRA cells underwent FACS enrichment, while the CD8+ and CD4+ T cells underwent negative isolation. Points from the study as a whole: Where Susac syndrome CD4+ T cell repertoires were concerned, no clonal expansion was evident.

The chain has TRBV20-1 and TRBJ1-5, with a weak D call TRBD1 (5 bases). Sequencing was carried out using CD4+ T cells from PBMCs. This clonotype was obtained from a human donor with Susac syndrome. Here the CDR3 DNA reads TGCAGTGCTAGAGTGCAGGGCGGCTTATATAGCAATCAGCCCCAGCATTTT. It yields the protein CSARVQGGLYSNQPQHF.